This T cell receptor beta chain came from a study of blood T cell repertoires in COVID-19. Study context: Specimens from acute and convalescent COVID-19 originated in the United States, Italy and Spain.

This table comes from immunoSEQ multiplex PCR, and its TCRdb copy is limited to in-frame clones, with some not included. The sample gives 270,000 or so clones, 85% to 90% of which show up once; 4.1% is in the top ten. Trimming left V 7 bases short and J 3 bases short, with 16 bases between. Germline V CDR1 and CDR2: MDHEN, SYDVKM. The CDR3 consists of 14 residues. This clone was recorded once. The TCR sequence derives from a young woman with acute COVID-19. Sequenced material: PBMCs or T cells enriched from blood (not recorded which). The chain recombines TRBV28 with TRBJ2-7, with D perhaps matching TRBD2 (5 bases). This CDR3 reads CASIVAHGNYEQYF. CDR3 coding DNA: TGTGCCAGCATCGTGGCCCACGGGAACTACGAGCAGTACTTC.